The TCR beta chain under discussion was sequenced for a study of CD8 T cells in ankylosing spondylitis. The study's findings and limits: Significantly higher representation of disease-linked clones was reported for matched ankylosing spondylitis synovial fluid.

Trimming shortened V by 2 bases and J by 5 bases, and 13 bases separated the two germline ends. The V gene's germline CDR1 is GTSNPN and CDR2 SVGIG (reference sequence). This CDR3 contains 13 residues. TCRdb analysed the 5' RACE reads with MiXCR anew, one entry per CDR3 protein. Among about 36,000 distinct CDR3 sequences listed, 8% to 13% were seen once. This clonotype was seen more than once but under ten times. Its antigen is unidentified. What was sequenced was synovial fluid, either unsorted or a sorted T cell fraction (not recorded which). The rearrangement links TRBV30 to TRBJ2-7, with D possibly matching TRBD2 (7 bases). The clonotype was recovered from a male donor with ankylosing spondylitis. In DNA, the CDR3 is TGTGCCTGGAGTCACGGGGGGCATAACGAGCAGTACTTC. Its translation: CAWSHGGHNEQYF.